The entry below gives a single T cell receptor beta chain sequence along with its context. The antigen is not known. The DNA ends 3 residues before the CDR3 does, and the rest of the CDR3 is filled in from the germline J gene. This entry comes from a study of T cells in women clearing cervical HPV infection. The germline V and J ends were trimmed by 1 base and 1 base, with 23 bases remaining between them. Looked up from germline, CDR1 is DFQATT and CDR2 is SNEGSKA (reference sequence). The CDR3 runs to 19 residues. Profiled with immunoSEQ multiplex PCR; TCRdb holds only in-frame clones, not every one. The specimen's table records under 45,000 clones. Study results and caveats: Combining TCR richness with V gene abundances gave approximately 0.84 AUC.

The chain recombines TRBV20-1 with TRBJ1-5; maybe TRBD1 (5 bases). Source material: blood buffy coat. The clonotype was recovered from a woman aged 18-70 years with a cervical HPV16 infection that either progressed to CIN3+ or cleared (not recorded which). This CDR3 is CSARAKPYRWEGSNQPQHF. The sequenced CDR3 bases are TGCAGTGCTAGAGCCAAACCCTACAGGTGGGAGGGCAGCAATCAGCCC.